These 8 T cell receptor beta chains were sequenced from one sample in a study of cytomegalovirus exposure and HLA in healthy donors. Repertoires were generated with immunoSEQ multiplex PCR, while TCRdb's copy carries only in-frame clones and drops some. The sample carries about 190,000 clones, 65% to 85% recorded once. The sequencing sample was made of PBMCs. Receptors were obtained from a young woman in good health and CMV-seropositive.

In this sample, this clone turned up once. One base away lies a much larger clone, so this may be a sequencing read error. The chain employs TRBV5-6 and TRBJ1-1; no definite D call. CDR3 length: 12 residues. From germline, CDR1 is SGHDT and CDR2 YYEEEE. The V end lost 2 bases, the J end lost 4 bases, and 6 bases lay between the germline ends. The CDR3 DNA sequence: TGTGCCAGCAGCTTCGGGGTCACTGAAGCTTTCTTT. It encodes CASSFGVTEAFF.

The chain combines TRBV6-5 with TRBJ1-6; a weak D match, TRBD1 (5 bases). The CDR3 is made up of 15 amino acids. V was clipped by 2 bases and J by 7 bases, with 12 bases between them. Per germline, CDR1 MNHEY and CDR2 SVGAGI. The CDR3, as DNA: TGTGCCAGCAGTTACCGCGCGGGGCTAAATTCACCCCTCCACTTT. This sequence encodes CASSYRAGLNSPLHF.

The chain links TRBV6-1 to TRBJ2-4; no clear D. Germline loops: CDR1 MNHNS, CDR2 SASEGT. This CDR3 is 13 amino acids long. V was pared by 6 bases and J by 0 bases, with 6 bases between. CDR3 amino acids: CASSLGAKNIQYF. The CDR3 region has the DNA TGTGCCAGCAGCCTAGGAGCCAAAAACATTCAGTACTTC.

The genes are TRBV19 and TRBJ1-3, with unresolved D. Trimming cost V 6 bases and J 6 bases, with 9 bases left between them. Germline-derived CDR1 and CDR2 are LNHDA and SQIVND (reference sequence). CDR3 length: 12 amino acids. CDR3: CASSPKQNTIYF. Here the CDR3 DNA reads TGTGCCAGTAGCCCCAAACAAAACACCATATATTTT.

J is TRBJ1-4 and V is TRBV6-5, with a weak D call TRBD1 (5 bases). The germline V gene has CDR1 MNHEY and CDR2 SVGAGI. V lost 4 bases and J lost 0, with 9 bases in between. This CDR3 is built from 15 residues. The CDR3 DNA reads as TGTGCCAGCAGTTCGTCAGGGTCAACTAATGAAAAACTGTTTTTT. Its protein is CASSSSGSTNEKLFF.

The J gene is TRBJ1-2, the V gene TRBV9; 9 bases agree with TRBD1. The V gene's germline CDR1 is SGDLS and CDR2 YYNGEE. This CDR3 has 12 amino acids. J lost 11 bases, V lost 3 bases, and 5 bases had no gene match. The CDR3 DNA reads TGTGCCAGCAGCGCCACAGGGGGCTTGTACACCTTC. Protein: CASSATGGLYTF.

The rearrangement joins TRBV5-4 to TRBJ1-2, with TRBD1 matching over 8 bases. After removal of 0 bases from V and 8 bases from J, the junction contained 3 bases not matched to a gene. CDR1 is SGHNT and CDR2 is YYREEE in the germline V gene (reference sequence). The CDR3 is 13 residues long. CDR3 in DNA: TGTGCCAGCAGCTTGGCAGGGGGCAAGGGCTACACCTTC. Its translation is CASSLAGGKGYTF.

This rearrangement joins TRBV6-6 to TRBJ2-7; the match to TRBD1 covers 10 bases. The CDR3 consists of 15 residues. V shed 7 bases, J shed 3 bases, and the junction held 9 bases outside the gene matches. Germline V gives CDR1 MNHNY, CDR2 SVGAGI (reference sequence). The DNA of the CDR3 is TGTGCCAGCAAGGCGCCGGGACAGGGGTACTACGAGCAGTACTTC. It yields the protein CASKAPGQGYYEQYF.